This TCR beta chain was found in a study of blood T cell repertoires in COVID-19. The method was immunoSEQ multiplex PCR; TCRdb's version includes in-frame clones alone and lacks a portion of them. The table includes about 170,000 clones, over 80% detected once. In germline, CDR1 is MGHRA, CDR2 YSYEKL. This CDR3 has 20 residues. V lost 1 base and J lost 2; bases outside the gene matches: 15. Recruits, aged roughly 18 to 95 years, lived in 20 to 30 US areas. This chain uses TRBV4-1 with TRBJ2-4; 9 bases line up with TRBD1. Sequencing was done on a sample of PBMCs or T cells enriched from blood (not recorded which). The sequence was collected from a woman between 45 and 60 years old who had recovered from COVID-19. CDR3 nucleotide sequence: TGCGCCAGCAGCCAAGGGAGCCCTCGAGGACAGGGGCGATCCAAAAACATTCAGTACTTC. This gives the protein CASSQGSPRGQGRSKNIQYF.